In this sample, the clone carrying this T cell receptor (delta chain) turned up many times. Its specificity is not known. Translating this DNA gives a protein that differs at residue 14 from the TCRdb one, which belongs to a much larger clone; a read error is likely, and the protein shown is this translation. Gammadelta T cells were flow-sorted from PBMC into Vgamma9/Vdelta2+ and Vdelta2-negative populations for bulk analysis. This sample is part of a study of γδ T cells in repeated Plasmodium falciparum infection. Overall study context: Samples were taken at baseline, before some infections, and 21 days after each.

CDR1 is TSWWSYY and CDR2 is QGS in the germline V gene. V was pared by 5 bases and J by 6 bases, with 18 bases of the junction left unmatched. CDR3 length equals 18 residues. Both TRG and TRD chains were sequenced from each sorted sample. TCRdb re-called clones from the multiplex PCR reads via CATT. The table shows about 51,000 delta-chain clones, with 1.5% to 2% occurring only once. Findings of the study overall: Vgamma9/Vdelta2+ repertoires stayed stably polyclonal over time and infection. Malian children's Vdelta2-negative repertoires appeared more expanded and less diverse than Australians'.

Material: gamma-delta T cells from blood. The sequence was obtained from a pool of human donors (malaria-infected and uninfected, not separated). The chain links TRDV1 to TRDJ1; the match to TRDD3 covers 10 bases. The CDR3, as DNA: TGTGCTCTTGGGACCCGATTCCCGTACTGGGGGATCTCCAATAAACTCATCTTT. The encoded protein is CALGTRFPYWGISNKLIF.